This T cell receptor beta chain stems from a study of lymphopenia after photon versus proton radiotherapy. Germline CDR1 is LNHDA and CDR2 is SQIVND (reference sequence). The ends lost 2 bases at V and 10 bases at J; junction bases unmatched: 5. The CDR3 runs 15 residues. As regards this clone: Its antigen is undetermined.

Sequencing was performed with immunoSEQ multiplex PCR; in TCRdb, only in-frame clones are kept and a portion is missing. The profile covers roughly 36,000 clones, with about 90% appearing a single time and approximately 7.3% taken by the ten largest. Study-level points and caveats: Larger post-nadir TCR diversity loss correlated inversely with survival in deceased patients. After lymphocyte nadir, photon-treated repertoires showed oligoclonal expansion, especially CD8+ Temra.

The chain combines TRBV19 with TRBJ2-1; 13 nucleotides align to TRBD2. The TCR sequence derives from a woman in her forties or fifties with pancreatic cancer. This specimen was peripheral blood, taken from a patient treated with photon-based radiotherapy. CDR3 loop: CASSITSGRAHEQFF. The CDR3 DNA is TGTGCCAGTAGTATAACTAGCGGGAGGGCCCACGAGCAGTTCTTC.